Listed below are T cell receptor beta chains from one sample, sequenced in a study of OX40 agonist ivuxolimab in advanced cancers. The data were produced by immunoSEQ multiplex PCR, yet TCRdb's version contains in-frame clones alone and is incomplete. Of tens of thousands of clones listed, around 86% are singletons. The specimen was CD4+ or CD8+ T cells sorted from blood, collected in a trial of the OX40 agonist ivuxolimab. These receptors were obtained from an adult with an advanced solid tumor such as melanoma, head and neck, liver or kidney cancer. The CDR3 runs from the conserved cysteine through the conserved F or W. Fields, in order: CDR3 DNA, CDR3 protein, J gene, clone size, D gene, V gene. A D gene is named only where the DNA matches it firmly. Rows give clone size only sometimes, using once, few, many, or a class for an expanded clone.

CDR3 DNA: TGCGCCAGCAGCCAAGCGGGAGGGGAGCAGTACTTC
CDR3 protein: CASSQAGGEQYF
J gene: TRBJ2-7
clone size: .
D gene: TRBD2
V gene: TRBV4-3

CDR3 DNA: TGCGCCAGCAGACTAGACCACTACGAGCAGTACTTC
CDR3 protein: CASRLDHYEQYF
J gene: TRBJ2-7
clone size: once
D gene: .
V gene: TRBV5-1

CDR3 DNA: TGTGCCAGTAGTATCCAGGGAGCCTCCAATGAGCAGTTCTTC
CDR3 protein: CASSIQGASNEQFF
J gene: TRBJ2-1
clone size: .
D gene: .
V gene: TRBV19

CDR3 DNA: TGTGCCAGCAGCCCTCGATCTAGCGGGAGATCTGAGCAGTTCTTC
CDR3 protein: CASSPRSSGRSEQFF
J gene: TRBJ2-1
clone size: .
D gene: TRBD2
V gene: TRBV14

CDR3 DNA: TGTGCCAGCAGCCACGGGACAGGGGGGAGCTCTGGAAACACCATATATTTT
CDR3 protein: CASSHGTGGSSGNTIYF
J gene: TRBJ1-3
clone size: once
D gene: TRBD1
V gene: TRBV5-5

CDR3 DNA: TGTGCCAGCAGCTTAGCAGGGTTGAGGACTGAAGCTTTCTTT
CDR3 protein: CASSLAGLRTEAFF
J gene: TRBJ1-1
clone size: .
D gene: .
V gene: TRBV7-9

CDR3 DNA: TGTGCCAGCAGGAGGGCTTCCGACTATGGCTACACCTTC
CDR3 protein: CASRRASDYGYTF
J gene: TRBJ1-2
clone size: .
D gene: .
V gene: TRBV28

CDR3 DNA: TGTGCCAGCAGCTCGCGAGGACTCGAACGGGGGCTGTTTTTT
CDR3 protein: CASSSRGLERGLFF
J gene: TRBJ2-2
clone size: .
D gene: .
V gene: TRBV7-6

CDR3 DNA: TGTGCCAGCAGCTTACCCGCTGCAGCGGGGGGGCCCGGCTACGAGCAGTACTTC
CDR3 protein: CASSLPAAAGGPGYEQYF
J gene: TRBJ2-7
clone size: .
D gene: TRBD2
V gene: TRBV7-2

CDR3 DNA: TGTGCCAGTAGTATCGGGCTAGCGGGGGGCGAGCAGTACTTC
CDR3 protein: CASSIGLAGGEQYF
J gene: TRBJ2-7
clone size: .
D gene: TRBD2
V gene: TRBV19